The 3 T cell receptor beta chains below come from one sample, sequenced in a study of beta chain features in type 1 diabetes (dated by TCRdb to the late 2010s). No cognate antigen is known for these TCRs. The library was generated by the immunoSEQ multiplex PCR assay. The High Capacity cDNA Reverse Transcription Kit was used to reverse transcribe all of the isolated RNA, meaning that expressed TCRB transcripts were what got sequenced. What TCRdb holds here is the immuneACCESS table cut down to in-frame rearrangements. Part of the clones is not present; checked against another copy, under half of the missing clones reflect an unresolved V gene, and the others are unexplained. The sample records tens of thousands of clones, roughly 69% of which are singletons. Roughly 4.3% of the sample rests with the top ten. Overall results and qualifications from the work: Type 1 diabetes patients showed a moderate but significant shortening of TCRB CDR3 length in all four CD4+ subsets.

Sequenced: Tregs from blood. The intended sense of this specimen's cell subset or site label: regulatory CD4+ T cells. The receptor source for this set is a man aged 18-30 years with type 1 diabetes.

This clone appeared a single time. This CDR3 reads CAWSGSGVGYTF. CDR3 sequence (DNA): TGTGCCTGGAGTGGGTCAGGGGTCGGCTACACCTTC. This chain uses TRBV30 with TRBJ1-2; D possibly corresponds to TRBD1 (6 bases). Trimming cost V 1 base and J 8 bases, with 11 bases left between them. Germline lookup yields CDR1 GTSNPN and CDR2 SVGIG (reference sequence). This CDR3 comprises 12 residues.

The V gene is TRBV5-1, the J gene TRBJ2-1; D is possibly TRBD1 (6 bases). Trimming took off 0 bases at V and 1 base at J, with 8 bases between the two ends. This CDR3 region has 15 residues. Germline V gene data show CDR1 as SGHRS and CDR2 as YFSETQ. The CDR3 DNA reads TGCGCCAGCAGCTTGGAGGGGGTTTCCTACAATGAGCAGTTCTTC. It encodes CASSLEGVSYNEQFF.

This sequence joins TRBV28 and TRBJ2-7; TRBD2 matches 7 bases. V dropped 3 bases and J dropped 7; count of bases not matched to a gene: 12. CDR1 and CDR2 from the germline V gene are MDHEN and SYDVKM. This CDR3 comprises 15 residues. CDR3 bases: TGTGCCAGCAGTTTTTCTGCCTTGACTAGCCGAGAGCAGTACTTC. The encoded protein is CASSFSALTSREQYF.